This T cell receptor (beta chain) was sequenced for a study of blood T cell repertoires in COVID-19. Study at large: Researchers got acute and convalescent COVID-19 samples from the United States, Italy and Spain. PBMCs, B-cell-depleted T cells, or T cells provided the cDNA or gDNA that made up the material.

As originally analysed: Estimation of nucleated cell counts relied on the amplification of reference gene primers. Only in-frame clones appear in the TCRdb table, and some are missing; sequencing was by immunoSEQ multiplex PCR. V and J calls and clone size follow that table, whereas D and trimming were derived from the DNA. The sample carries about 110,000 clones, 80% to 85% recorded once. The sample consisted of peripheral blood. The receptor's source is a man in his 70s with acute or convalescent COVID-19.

CDR3 protein: CASSRTTQTTGELFF. CDR3 bases: TGTGCCAGCAGTCGGACAACCCAGACCACCGGGGAGCTGTTTTTT. The genes are TRBV2 and TRBJ2-2; TRBD1 is a possible D gene (5 bases). The V and J ends lost 5 bases and 4 bases respectively, with 14 bases between them. Germline CDR1 and CDR2: SNHLY and FYNNEI. This CDR3 has 15 residues. The full variable domain, its missing parts supplied by reference TRBV2 and TRBJ2-2, is EPEVTQTPSHQVTQMGQEVILRCVPISNHLYFYWYRQILGQKVEFLVSFYNNEISEKSEIFDDQFSVERPDGSNFTLKIRSTKLEDSAMYFCASSRTTQTTGELFFGEGSRLTVL.